The entry below describes one T cell receptor (beta chain). This specimen belongs to a study of PD-L1 blockade in urothelial cancer. Study-wide background: Patients' atezolizumab regimen, 1,200 mg intravenously every 3 weeks, began around 2014.

Using immunoSEQ multiplex PCR, the repertoire was profiled, and TCRdb retains in-frame clones only, with some absent. The repertoire consists of 130,000 or so clones, with approximately 84% occurring once and the leading ten covering roughly 3.2%. Germline-derived CDR1 and CDR2 are MDHEN and SYDVKM. V lost 4 bases and J lost 5; bases outside the gene matches: 10. This CDR3 comprises 17 residues. The time point is: pretreatment peripheral blood. V usage is TRBV28 and J usage is TRBJ2-5, with 13 positions matching TRBD2. The specimen comprised PBMCs, sampled around atezolizumab (anti-PD-L1) treatment. This sequence was found in a man aged 45-65 years with urothelial cancer. The chain's CDR3 is CASSSVRTSGSRETQYF. CDR3 DNA: TGTGCCAGCAGTTCTGTTAGGACTAGCGGGAGTCGGGAGACCCAGTACTTC.